The 20 T cell receptor beta chains in this list originate from one sample, sequenced in a study of patients and donors after allogeneic stem cell transplantation. TCRdb re-analysed the RT-PCR reads in MiXCR, keeping a single row per CDR3 protein. The data show 900,000 to 1,000,000 distinct CDR3 sequences, about a sixth seen once. The sequenced material came from blood, either unsorted or a sorted T cell fraction (not recorded which). The origin of the receptors is a human donor who was either an allogeneic HSCT recipient or a stem cell or donor lymphocyte infusion donor (not recorded which). It is not recorded whose cells these are; they may come from a transplant donor.

This clonotype was seen more than once but under ten times. The chain has TRBV20-1 and TRBJ2-2; D possibly uses TRBD1 or TRBD2 (6 bases each). V was shortened by 6 bases and J by 5 bases, with 16 bases between the two germline ends. Per the germline V gene, CDR1 is DFQATT and CDR2 is SNEGSKA (reference sequence). This CDR3 spans 14 amino acids. This CDR3 is CSARTGAGTGELFF. The DNA for the CDR3 is TGCAGTGCCAGGACGGGGGCGGGGACCGGGGAGCTGTTTTTT.

In this sample, this clonotype turned up a few times. The rearrangement joins TRBV11-2 to TRBJ1-5, with 9 bases that match TRBD1. Trimming at V came to 2 bases and at J to 4 bases, leaving 18 bases not matched to a gene. In germline, CDR1 is SGHAT, CDR2 FQNNGV. This CDR3 has 20 residues. CDR3 loop: CASSLLLTGGTFKFNQPQHF. In DNA form, the CDR3 reads TGTGCCAGCAGCTTACTTCTGACAGGGGGGACTTTCAAATTTAATCAGCCCCAGCATTTT.

This clonotype has more than one count but fewer than ten. J is TRBJ2-1 and V is TRBV20-1; 10 nucleotides match TRBD2. The germline gives CDR1 DFQATT, CDR2 SNEGSKA (reference sequence). The CDR3 runs to 14 residues. The J segment lost 6 bases and the V segment lost 6 bases, leaving 8 bases of the junction unmatched. Written as DNA, the CDR3 is TGCAGTGCCCTGACTAGCGGGCATGCCAATGAGCAGTTCTTC. Translated: CSALTSGHANEQFF.

V is TRBV5-1 and J is TRBJ2-7; possible D gene TRBD1, 7 bases. Deletions cut 0 bases from V and 6 bases from J, with 16 bases between. CDR3 length: 15 residues. Per the germline V gene, CDR1 is SGHRS and CDR2 is YFSETQ. The CDR3 loop reads CASSLVQGRSGEQYF. CDR3 sequence (DNA): TGCGCCAGCAGCTTGGTACAGGGGAGGTCGGGCGAGCAGTACTTC.

This clonotype has at least ten counts. This chain links TRBV20-1 with TRBJ2-3; 9 bases are shared with TRBD2. CDR1 and CDR2 from the germline V gene are DFQATT and SNEGSKA (reference sequence). V shed 3 bases and J 0 bases; nucleotides not matched to a gene: 7. The CDR3 loop spans 16 amino acids. This CDR3 is CSARSGGKPSTDTQYF. CDR3 nucleotides: TGCAGTGCTAGGAGCGGGGGGAAACCTAGCACAGATACGCAGTATTTT.

The rearrangement joins TRBV20-1 to TRBJ2-7; D is unresolved. Per germline, CDR1 DFQATT and CDR2 SNEGSKA (reference sequence). The V end was cut by 0 bases, the J end by 4 bases, with 13 bases between. This CDR3 spans 14 amino acids. CDR3 nucleotide sequence: TGCAGTGCTAGAGACAGGTGGAGTGTATACGAGCAGTACTTC. Its protein product is CSARDRWSVYEQYF.

In its sample, this clonotype was seen many times. This chain joins TRBV5-1 and TRBJ2-7; no firm D call. This CDR3 contains 13 residues. Germline lookup yields CDR1 SGHRS and CDR2 YFSETQ. V lost 4 bases and J 7 bases, leaving 15 bases between the germline ends. CDR3 sequence (DNA): TGCGCCAGCAGCACCCCGGGCCAAGGGGAGCAGTACTTC. Translation gives CASSTPGQGEQYF.

V usage is TRBV12-3 or TRBV12-4 and J usage is TRBJ1-2; D may be TRBD1 (6 bases). Trimming left V 5 bases short and J 8 bases short, with 12 bases between. There are 12 residues in the CDR3. CDR3 nucleotide sequence: TGTGCCAGCAGTCCTTCACAGGGAGGCTACACCTTC. Translating gives CASSPSQGGYTF.

The chain uses TRBV10-3 and TRBJ1-1; D remains unclear. Germline loops: CDR1 ENHRY, CDR2 SYGVKD. Deletions cut 3 bases from V and 2 bases from J, with 10 bases between. The CDR3 has 14 residues. CDR3 loop: CAISEGGYNTEAFF. The DNA for the CDR3 is TGTGCCATCAGTGAAGGAGGGTATAACACTGAAGCTTTCTTT.

The V call is TRBV7-9, the J call TRBJ2-1; the D gene is possibly TRBD2 (5 bases). CDR3 length equals 12 residues. Germline V gives CDR1 SEHNR, CDR2 FQNEAQ (reference sequence). V was pared by 5 bases and J by 9 bases, with 11 bases between. In DNA form, the CDR3 reads TGTGCCAGCAGCCCGCTAGCAACTGAGCAGTTCTTC. This encodes CASSPLATEQFF.

The V and J genes are TRBV24-1 and TRBJ1-4, with D unclear. CDR1 is KGHDR, CDR2 SFDVKD, per germline. The CDR3 runs 13 residues. With 3 bases removed from V and 8 bases from J, the gap between germline ends came to 9 bases. The CDR3 loop reads CATSDPPGEKLFF. The CDR3 DNA is TGTGCCACCAGTGATCCACCCGGCGAAAAACTGTTTTTT.

This clonotype was seen more than once but under ten times. The chain combines TRBV9 with TRBJ2-1, with 9 bases identical to TRBD2. Germline CDR1 is SGDLS and CDR2 is YYNGEE. There are 15 residues in the CDR3. Losses at the gene ends were 1 base for V and 4 bases for J; bases not matched to a gene: 3. CDR3 in DNA: TGTGCCAGCAGCGTATCAGCGGGAGGTTACAATGAGCAGTTCTTC. As protein: CASSVSAGGYNEQFF. Full variable domain (outside the CDR3, taken from reference TRBV9 and TRBJ2-1): DSGVTQTPKHLITATGQRVTLRCSPRSGDLSVYWYQQSLDQGLQFLIQYYNGEERAKGNILERFSAQQFPDLHSELNLSSLELGDSALYFCASSVSAGGYNEQFFGPGTRLTVL.

This clonotype was detected only once. The chain couples TRBV20-1 to TRBJ2-5; the D call may be TRBD1 or TRBD2 (5 bases each). The V end lost 6 bases, the J end lost 6 bases, and 17 bases lay between the germline ends. CDR3 size: 13 residues. Germline V CDR1 and CDR2: DFQATT, SNEGSKA (reference sequence). This CDR3 reads CSAAVRGPQTQYF. The CDR3 nucleotides read TGCAGTGCGGCCGTCCGGGGCCCGCAGACCCAGTACTTC.

This chain's CDR3 is CASSQTGNQYF. The CDR3 nucleotides are TGCGCCAGCAGCCAAACAGGGAACCAGTACTTC. The chain is built from TRBV4-1 and TRBJ2-5; a possible D gene is TRBD1 (6 bases). V was cut by 2 bases and J by 10 bases, with 8 bases left in between. The CDR3 is 11 residues long. Germline values: CDR1 MGHRA, CDR2 YSYEKL.

This clonotype has a handful of counts. The chain couples TRBV6-1 to TRBJ1-1; a weak D match, TRBD1 (5 bases). The CDR3 is 14 residues long. Trimming removed 8 bases at V and 1 base at J, with 14 bases between. Germline V gene sequence: CDR1 MNHNS, CDR2 SASEGT. Here the CDR3 DNA reads TGTGCCAGCGGGGGAGGACACGGGAACACTGAAGCTTTCTTT. Protein: CASGGGHGNTEAFF.

This clonotype appeared a few times. The rearrangement links TRBV6-2 or TRBV6-3 to TRBJ2-1; tentative D call: TRBD1 (5 bases). The CDR3 length is 17 residues. Per the germline V gene, CDR1 is MNHEY and CDR2 is SVGEGT. Trimming removed 1 base at V and 0 bases at J, with 13 bases between. As DNA, the CDR3 is TGTGCCAGCAGTTACTTCCACCAAGGGGCCTCCTACAATGAGCAGTTCTTC. This codes for CASSYFHQGASYNEQFF.

This clonotype was detected only a few times. This chain links TRBV4-1 with TRBJ1-1; TRBD1 might be the D (5 bases). V lost 1 base and J lost 0, with 9 bases in between. CDR1 and CDR2 (germline): MGHRA, YSYEKL. The CDR3 sequence is 15 residues long. CDR3 nucleotide sequence: TGCGCCAGCAGCCAAGCTGACAGCTTGAACACTGAAGCTTTCTTT. Amino acid sequence: CASSQADSLNTEAFF.

This clonotype has more than one count but fewer than ten. This chain connects TRBV24-1 to TRBJ2-3; 9 nucleotides align to TRBD2. This CDR3 has 17 residues. The V and J ends lost 1 base and 3 bases, in that order; junction bases with no gene match: 7. Germline assignment: CDR1 KGHDR and CDR2 SFDVKD. The CDR3 DNA is TGTGCCACCAGTGATTTCGAACCGCGGGGGGGTACAGATACGCAGTATTTT. This sequence encodes CATSDFEPRGGTDTQYF.

This chain uses TRBV11-3 with TRBJ1-1; TRBD1 might be the D (6 bases). CDR1 and CDR2 from the germline V gene are SGHNT and YENEEA. Trimming removed 2 bases at V and 7 bases at J, with 11 bases between. The CDR3 length is 13 residues. CDR3 DNA: TGTGCCAGCAGCTTAACGGGGGGCGGTGAAGCTTTCTTT. Translation: CASSLTGGGEAFF.

The sample holds a few counts of this clonotype. This CDR3 reads CASSLARESQHF. The CDR3, as DNA: TGTGCCAGCAGCTTAGCGCGGGAGTCCCAGCATTTT. V gene TRBV7-2 combines with J gene TRBJ1-5; D not certain. The CDR3 length is 12 residues. Trimming left V 0 bases short and J 11 bases short, with 8 bases between. Germline V CDR1 and CDR2: SGHTA, FQGNSA.